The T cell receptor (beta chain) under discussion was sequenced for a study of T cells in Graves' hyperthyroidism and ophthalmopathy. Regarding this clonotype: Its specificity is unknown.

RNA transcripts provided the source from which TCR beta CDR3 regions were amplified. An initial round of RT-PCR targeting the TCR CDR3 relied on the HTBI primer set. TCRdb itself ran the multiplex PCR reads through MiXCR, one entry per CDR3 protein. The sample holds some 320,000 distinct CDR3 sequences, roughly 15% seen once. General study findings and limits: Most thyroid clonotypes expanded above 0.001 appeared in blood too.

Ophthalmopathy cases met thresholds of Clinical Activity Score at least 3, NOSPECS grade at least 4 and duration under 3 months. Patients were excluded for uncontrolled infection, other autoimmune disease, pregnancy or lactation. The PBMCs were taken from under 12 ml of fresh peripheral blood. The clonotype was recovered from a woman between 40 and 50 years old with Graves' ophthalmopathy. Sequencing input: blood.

The DNA of the CDR3 is TGCGCCAGCAGTTTGACTAGCGGCCTAAACAATGAGCAGTTCTTC. Its translation is CASSLTSGLNNEQFF. The chain combines TRBV10-2 with TRBJ2-1, with 9 bases lining up with TRBD2. V shed 5 bases, J shed 5 bases, and the junction held 7 bases outside the gene matches. From germline, CDR1 is WSHSY and CDR2 SAAADI. CDR3 length equals 15 residues.